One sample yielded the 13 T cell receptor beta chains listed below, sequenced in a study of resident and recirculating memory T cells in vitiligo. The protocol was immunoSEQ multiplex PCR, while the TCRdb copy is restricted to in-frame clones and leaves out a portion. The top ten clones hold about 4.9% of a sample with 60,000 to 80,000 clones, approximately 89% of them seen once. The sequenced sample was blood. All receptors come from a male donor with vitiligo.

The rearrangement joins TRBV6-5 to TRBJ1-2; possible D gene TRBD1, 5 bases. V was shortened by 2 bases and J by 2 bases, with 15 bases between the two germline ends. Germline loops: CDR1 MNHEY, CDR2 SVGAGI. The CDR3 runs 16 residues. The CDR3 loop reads CASSYRPGLGNYGYTF. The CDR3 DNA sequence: TGTGCCAGCAGTTACCGGCCGGGACTGGGAAACTATGGCTACACCTTC.

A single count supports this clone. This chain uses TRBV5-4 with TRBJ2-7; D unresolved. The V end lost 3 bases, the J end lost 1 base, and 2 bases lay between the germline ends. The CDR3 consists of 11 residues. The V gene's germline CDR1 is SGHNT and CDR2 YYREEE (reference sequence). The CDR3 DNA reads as TGTGCCAGCAGCTCATCCTACGAGCAGTACTTC. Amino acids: CASSSSYEQYF.

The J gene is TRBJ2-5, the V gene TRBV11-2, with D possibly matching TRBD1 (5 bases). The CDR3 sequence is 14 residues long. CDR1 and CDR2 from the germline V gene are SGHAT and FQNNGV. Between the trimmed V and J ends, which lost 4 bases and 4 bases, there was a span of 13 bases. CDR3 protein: CASSSQGPSETQYF. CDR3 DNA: TGTGCCAGCAGCTCCCAGGGTCCGTCAGAGACCCAGTACTTC.

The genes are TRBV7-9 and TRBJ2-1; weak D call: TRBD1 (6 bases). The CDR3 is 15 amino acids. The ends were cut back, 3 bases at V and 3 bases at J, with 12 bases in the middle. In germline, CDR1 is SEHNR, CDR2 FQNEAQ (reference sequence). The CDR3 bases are TGTGCCAGCAGCTTCGACAGGACGAACTACAATGAGCAGTTCTTC. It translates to CASSFDRTNYNEQFF. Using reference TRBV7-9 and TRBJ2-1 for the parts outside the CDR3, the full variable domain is DTGVSQNPRHKITKRGQNVTFRCDPISEHNRLYWYRQTLGQGPEFLTYFQNEAQLEKSRLLSDRFSAERPKGSFSTLEIQRTEQGDSAMYLCASSFDRTNYNEQFFGPGTRLTVL.

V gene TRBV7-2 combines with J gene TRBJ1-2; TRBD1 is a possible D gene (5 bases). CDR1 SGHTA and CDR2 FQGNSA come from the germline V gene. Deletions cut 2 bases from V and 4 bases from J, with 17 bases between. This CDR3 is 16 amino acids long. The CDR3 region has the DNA TGTGCCAGCAGCTTATCGGGCGGGACGACAAGCTATGGCTACACCTTC. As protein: CASSLSGGTTSYGYTF.

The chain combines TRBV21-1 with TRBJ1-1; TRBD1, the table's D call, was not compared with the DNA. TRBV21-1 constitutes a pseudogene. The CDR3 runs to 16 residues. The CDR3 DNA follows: TGTGCCAGCAGCAAAGGGGCCAGGGGTGGGAGCACTGAAGCTTTCTTT. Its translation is CASSKGARGGSTEAFF.

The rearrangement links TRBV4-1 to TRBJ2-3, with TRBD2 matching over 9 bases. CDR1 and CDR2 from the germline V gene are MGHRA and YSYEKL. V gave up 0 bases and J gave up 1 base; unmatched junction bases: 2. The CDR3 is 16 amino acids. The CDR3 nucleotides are TGCGCCAGCAGCCAAGAGGCTAGCGGGGGCACAGATACGCAGTATTTT. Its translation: CASSQEASGGTDTQYF.

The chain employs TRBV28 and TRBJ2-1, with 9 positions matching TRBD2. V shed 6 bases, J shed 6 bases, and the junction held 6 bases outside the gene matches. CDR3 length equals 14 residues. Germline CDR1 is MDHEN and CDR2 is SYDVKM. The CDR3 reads CASSPGGLANEQFF. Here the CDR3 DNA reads TGTGCCAGCAGCCCTGGGGGACTAGCCAATGAGCAGTTCTTC.

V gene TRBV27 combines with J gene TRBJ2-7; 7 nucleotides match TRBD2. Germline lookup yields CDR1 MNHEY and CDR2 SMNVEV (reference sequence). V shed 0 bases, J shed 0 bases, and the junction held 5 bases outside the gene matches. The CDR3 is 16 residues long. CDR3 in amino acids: CASSLSIGLDSYEQYF. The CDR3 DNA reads TGTGCCAGCAGTTTATCGATAGGACTAGACTCCTACGAGCAGTACTTC.

The CDR3 sequence is CASSSFGLAGRGKYNEQFF. DNA of the CDR3: TGTGCCAGCAGTTCCTTCGGACTAGCGGGGAGGGGAAAATACAATGAGCAGTTCTTC. This chain joins TRBV27 and TRBJ2-1, with TRBD2 matching 12 bases. The V segment lost 4 bases and the J segment 4 bases; nucleotides outside the gene matches: 14. The CDR3 has 19 amino acids. The germline V gene has CDR1 MNHEY and CDR2 SMNVEV (reference sequence).

CDR3 nucleotides: TGTGCCAGCAGCTTTTTGTTTGCAGGGTCAGACGAAAAACTGTTTTTT. Its translation is CASSFLFAGSDEKLFF. This chain connects TRBV5-6 to TRBJ1-4, with D possibly TRBD1 on 5 matching bases. Trimming removed 2 bases at V and 8 bases at J, with 19 bases between. Germline V CDR1 and CDR2: SGHDT, YYEEEE. This CDR3 spans 16 amino acids.

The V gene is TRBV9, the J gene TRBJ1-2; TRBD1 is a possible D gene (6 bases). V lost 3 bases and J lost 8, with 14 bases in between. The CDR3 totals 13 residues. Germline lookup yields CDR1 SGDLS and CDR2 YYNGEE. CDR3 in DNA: TGTGCCAGCAGCGCACAGGGTTTAGTAGGCTACACCTTC. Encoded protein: CASSAQGLVGYTF. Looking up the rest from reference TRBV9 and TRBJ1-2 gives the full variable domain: DSGVTQTPKHLITATGQRVTLRCSPRSGDLSVYWYQQSLDQGLQFLIQYYNGEERAKGNILERFSAQQFPDLHSELNLSSLELGDSALYFCASSAQGLVGYTFGSGTRLTVV.

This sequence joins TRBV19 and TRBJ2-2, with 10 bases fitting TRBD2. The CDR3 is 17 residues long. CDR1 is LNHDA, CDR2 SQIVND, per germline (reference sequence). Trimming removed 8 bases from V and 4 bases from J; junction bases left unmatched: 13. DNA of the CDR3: TGTGCCAGTTCTAGGGGAGCGGGGGGGCGAACCACCGGGGAGCTGTTTTTT. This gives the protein CASSRGAGGRTTGELFF.